Listed here is a single T cell receptor (beta chain). Its antigen is unknown. Following a re-call of the 5' RACE reads, TCRdb has one entry per CDR3 protein and lacks DNA. This sample's table has fewer than 300,000 distinct CDR3 sequences. The CDR3 length is 15 residues. Germline V gene data show CDR1 as DFQATT and CDR2 as SNEGSKA (reference sequence). This record belongs to a study of T cells expressing NK-cell markers. In the study overall: The TCR beta repertoires originated in sorted CD3+CD56+NKG2C+, CD3+CD56+NKG2C- and CD3+CD56-NKG2C+ T cells. Findings and limits, study-wide: Topping the CD3+CD56-NKG2C+ fraction as well were these clonotypes, in a few donors. The study left the HCMV specificity of expanded NKG2C+ T cell clones unresolved.

This TCR was sampled from a woman between 18 and 70 years old in good health. V and J are TRBV20-1 and TRBJ2-5; TCRdb gives TRBD2 as the D gene, but with no DNA this cannot be confirmed. Sequencing input: blood T cells: a sorted CD56 or NKG2C T cell subset, CD4+ or CD8+ T cells, or bulk PBMC T cells (not recorded which). The CDR3 sequence: CSASLASGPEETQYF.